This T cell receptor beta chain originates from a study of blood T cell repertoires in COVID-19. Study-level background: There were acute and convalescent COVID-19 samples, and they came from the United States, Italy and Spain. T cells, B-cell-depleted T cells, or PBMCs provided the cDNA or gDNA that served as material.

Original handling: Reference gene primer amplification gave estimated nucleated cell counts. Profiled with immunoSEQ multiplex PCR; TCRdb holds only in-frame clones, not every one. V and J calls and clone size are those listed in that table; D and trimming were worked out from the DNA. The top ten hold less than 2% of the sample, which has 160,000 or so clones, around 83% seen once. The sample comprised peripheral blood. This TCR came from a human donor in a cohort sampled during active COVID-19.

CDR3 loop: CASSWGQGGAYEQYF. CDR3 bases: TGTGCCAGCAGTTGGGGACAGGGGGGAGCCTACGAGCAGTACTTC. This chain links TRBV6-2 or TRBV6-3 with TRBJ2-7, with TRBD1 matching over 11 bases. The germline CDR1 and CDR2 sequences are MNHEY and SVGEGT. The V and J ends lost 4 bases and 2 bases, in that order; junction bases with no gene match: 4. There are 15 residues in the CDR3.